A few counts support the clone carrying this TCR beta chain. The data were obtained in a study of blood T cell repertoires in COVID-19. Study background: COVID-19 samples collected from the United States, Italy and Spain covered acute and convalescent phases.

How the authors handled the data: Researchers report that nucleated cell counts were estimated from reference gene primer amplification. The protocol was immunoSEQ multiplex PCR, while the TCRdb copy is restricted to in-frame clones and leaves out a portion. Clonal size and the V and J genes are those of that table, whereas D and trimming came from the DNA. The table has 85,000 to 95,000 clones, around three quarters seen once. V lost 3 bases and J 5 bases, leaving 7 bases between the germline ends. CDR1 is MNHNY and CDR2 is SVGAGI in the germline V gene (reference sequence). The CDR3 sequence is 12 residues long.

This clonotype originated in a man between 65 and 79 years old with acute or convalescent COVID-19. The sequencing sample was made of peripheral blood. The rearrangement joins TRBV6-6 to TRBJ1-1; the D is unclear. In nucleotides, the CDR3 is TGTGCCAGCAGTTATACGGGGACTGAAGCTTTCTTT. It is translated as CASSYTGTEAFF.